These 9 T cell receptor beta chains were all obtained from the same sample, sequenced in a study of T cells in Graves' hyperthyroidism and ophthalmopathy. TCR beta CDR3 region amplification was performed from RNA transcripts. Using the HTBI primer set, a first-round RT-PCR was run on the TCR CDR3. Via MiXCR, TCRdb re-called the multiplex PCR reads, giving one row per CDR3 protein. The sample shows around 100,000 distinct CDR3 sequences, 47% of them seen only once. The sample consisted of blood. These receptors were taken from a man in his forties or fifties with Graves' hyperthyroidism.

As regards this clonotype: It is likely a read error, because the conserved phenylalanine at the end of the CDR3 is missing. The chain carries TRBV7-9 and TRBJ1-2; 10 bases agree with TRBD1. CDR1 SEHNR and CDR2 FQNEAQ come from the germline V gene (reference sequence). V gave up 6 bases and J gave up 0 bases; unmatched junction bases: 4. The CDR3 totals 15 residues. This CDR3 is CASSGQGVSNYGYTS. The CDR3, as DNA: TGTGCCAGCAGTGGACAGGGGGTTTCTAACTATGGCTACACCTCC.

This clonotype was observed many times. This chain connects TRBV6-5 to TRBJ2-1, with D tentatively TRBD1 (6 bases). Germline assignment: CDR1 MNHEY and CDR2 SVGAGI. Trimming left V 1 base short and J 5 bases short, with 12 bases between. This CDR3 has 15 amino acids. The CDR3 is CASSYLVGGHNEQFF. CDR3 coding DNA: TGTGCCAGCAGTTACTTAGTAGGGGGACACAATGAGCAGTTCTTC.

This clonotype was detected ten times or more. V and J are TRBV2 and TRBJ1-1; D is undetermined. V was cut by 5 bases and J by 1 base, with 11 bases left in between. The CDR3 spans 14 residues. Germline V gene data show CDR1 as SNHLY and CDR2 as FYNNEI. In DNA form, the CDR3 reads TGTGCCAGCAGTACGCGAGGGTCGAACACTGAAGCTTTCTTT. Translating it yields CASSTRGSNTEAFF.

The chain couples TRBV7-9 to TRBJ2-7, with D perhaps being TRBD1 or TRBD2 (5 bases each). V was shortened by 11 bases and J by 2 bases, with 16 bases between the two germline ends. The length of the CDR3 is 13 residues. Germline V gene lookup returns CDR1 SEHNR and CDR2 FQNEAQ (reference sequence). The DNA for the CDR3 is TGTGCCTGGAGTGGGGGTTGGCCCTACGAGCAGTACTTC. Translated: CAWSGGWPYEQYF.

This clonotype occurred many times. This chain connects TRBV20-1 to TRBJ1-1; 7 bases map to TRBD1. This CDR3 contains 14 residues. The germline V gene has CDR1 DFQATT and CDR2 SNEGSKA (reference sequence). With V trimmed by 2 bases and J by 8 bases, 11 bases remained unmatched. This chain's CDR3 is CSARIVGGGTEAFF. The CDR3 nucleotides are TGCAGTGCTAGAATCGTAGGAGGGGGCACGGAAGCTTTCTTT.

This clonotype was seen repeatedly, ten times or more. J is TRBJ2-7 and V is TRBV7-9; 7 bases are shared with TRBD1. There are 14 residues in the CDR3. V dropped 8 bases and J dropped 5; count of bases not matched to a gene: 12. Germline CDR1 is SEHNR and CDR2 is FQNEAQ (reference sequence). CDR3 nucleotide sequence: TGTGCCAGCGGCAGTCCAGGGGGTACCGACGAGCAGTACTTC. Translation: CASGSPGGTDEQYF.

J is TRBJ1-1 and V is TRBV10-3; D is unclear. The CDR3 length is 15 residues. In germline, CDR1 is ENHRY, CDR2 SYGVKD. V was cut by 2 bases and J by 0 bases, with 10 bases left in between. CDR3 nucleotides: TGTGCCATCAGTGAGCAAGGGCAGATGAACACTGAAGCTTTCTTT. It yields the protein CAISEQGQMNTEAFF.

V and J are TRBV5-8 and TRBJ2-7, with 9 bases fitting TRBD2. The CDR3 is 13 amino acids. After removal of 6 bases from V and 3 bases from J, the junction contained 4 bases not matched to a gene. CDR1 is SGHTS, CDR2 YDEGEE, per germline. CDR3 in DNA: TGTGCCAGCACCTTTAGCGGGAGCTACGAGCAGTACTTC. This gives the protein CASTFSGSYEQYF.

This clonotype was recorded at least ten times. This chain links TRBV6-4 with TRBJ1-2, with 8 bases that match TRBD1. CDR1 is MRHNA, CDR2 SNTAGT, per germline. Losses at the gene ends were 6 bases for V and 4 bases for J; bases not matched to a gene: 4. This CDR3 comprises 13 residues. CDR3 DNA: TGTGCCAGCAGCGCCGACAGGGGCTATGGCTACACCTTC. This sequence encodes CASSADRGYGYTF.